The clone carrying this T cell receptor beta chain was detected only a few times. Stated time point: before trial treatment. This sample is part of a study of low-dose radiotherapy and immunotherapy resistance in tumors. Study information: Radiation delivery to Cohort 1 consisted of 0.5 Gy per fraction every 2 weeks, summing to 6.5 Gy. A total of 13 Gy over 26 weeks was given to Cohort 2 as 1 Gy per fraction every two weeks. It was every two weeks, one day before radiation and immunotherapy, that intravenous cyclophosphamide 200 mg/m2 was given.

TRAV- and TRBV-specific primers, spanning alpha and beta chains, primed first-strand cDNA. TCR amplification involved 20 PCR cycles with a constant-region primer and V-primer adapter. mRNA isolates were amplified via in vitro transcription. MiXCR, applied by TCRdb to the reads, yields one record per CDR3 protein. The table has tens of thousands of distinct CDR3 sequences, 26% seen once. The sequenced sample was PBMCs, obtained before treatment. The sequence derives from a male donor with rectosigmoid adenocarcinoma.

The DNA of the CDR3 is TGTGCCAGCAGTCGGTGGACAGGGGACCAAGAGACCCAGTACTTC. Translating it yields CASSRWTGDQETQYF. V gene TRBV25-1 combines with J gene TRBJ2-5, with TRBD1 matching 9 bases. Trimming removed 5 bases from V and 0 bases from J; junction bases left unmatched: 4. The CDR3 is 15 amino acids. Germline CDR1 MGHDK, CDR2 SYGVNS.